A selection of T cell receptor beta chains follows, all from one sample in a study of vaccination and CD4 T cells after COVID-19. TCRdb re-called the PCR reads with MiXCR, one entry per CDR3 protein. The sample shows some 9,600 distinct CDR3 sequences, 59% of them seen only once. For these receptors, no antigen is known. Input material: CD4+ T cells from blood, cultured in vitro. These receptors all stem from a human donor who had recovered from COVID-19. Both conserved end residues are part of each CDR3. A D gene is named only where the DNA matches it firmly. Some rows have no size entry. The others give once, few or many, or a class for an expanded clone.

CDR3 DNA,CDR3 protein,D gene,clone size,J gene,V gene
TGTGCCAGCACCAGGGACCATGAAGCTTTCTTT,CASTRDHEAFF,NA,few,TRBJ1-1,TRBV19
TGTGCCAGCACCGAAGTTGGGGGCGGGAACACTGAAGCTTTCTTT,CASTEVGGGNTEAFF,NA,NA,TRBJ1-1,TRBV28
TGCGCCAGCAGCGGTCTAGCGGGAGCAGAGACCCAGTACTTC,CASSGLAGAETQYF,TRBD2,NA,TRBJ2-5,TRBV5-1
TGTGCCAGCAGCTTTACGGGACCCAATTCACCCCTCCACTTT,CASSFTGPNSPLHF,NA,NA,TRBJ1-6,TRBV7-2
TGCAGTACCCAGACTGTCATAGGGGGGGATGGAGAGACCCAGTACTTC,CSTQTVIGGDGETQYF,NA,NA,TRBJ2-5,TRBV20-1
TGCAGTGCTAGGGGGACAGACAATCAGCCCCAGCATTTT,CSARGTDNQPQHF,TRBD1,few,TRBJ1-5,TRBV20-1
TGTGCCAGCAGCTTGGAACCCGGGACAGGGCCCTACGAGCAGTACTTC,CASSLEPGTGPYEQYF,TRBD1,NA,TRBJ2-7,TRBV5-4
TGTGCCACCAGTGATTCCGGGCGAGGGTACGAGCAGTACTTC,CATSDSGRGYEQYF,NA,NA,TRBJ2-7,TRBV24-1
TGTGCCAGCAACCCACGGGGGACCGGGGAGCTGTTTTTT,CASNPRGTGELFF,NA,NA,TRBJ2-2,TRBV9
TGCGCCAGCAGCCCGCCAGGAGGCAATCAGCCCCAGCATTTT,CASSPPGGNQPQHF,NA,NA,TRBJ1-5,TRBV4-1
TGTGCCAGTCGGTGGGGTCGGGAAATATATAGCAATCAGCCCCAGCATTTT,CASRWGREIYSNQPQHF,NA,NA,TRBJ1-5,TRBV19
TGCAGTGCTGGGACTAGCGGGAGGGGGCAAGAGACCCAGTACTTC,CSAGTSGRGQETQYF,TRBD2,NA,TRBJ2-5,TRBV20-1
TGTGCCAGCAGTTACCCTAAACTAGCGGGAGGCAATGAGCAGTTCTTC,CASSYPKLAGGNEQFF,TRBD2,NA,TRBJ2-1,TRBV6-5
TGTGCCAGCACGGGAGGCGAAAAACTGTTTTTT,CASTGGEKLFF,NA,NA,TRBJ1-4,TRBV28